The 23 T cell receptor beta chains presented below share a single source sample, sequenced in a study of blood T cell repertoires in COVID-19. TCRdb keeps only in-frame clones here, not all; method: immunoSEQ multiplex PCR. This sample has some 110,000 clones, with over 80% found just once. The sequencing sample was made of peripheral blood. All receptors come from a young man with acute or convalescent COVID-19.

As DNA, the CDR3 is TGTGCCAGCAGCTTGGGGGAACCGGGACAGGGAGGGTTCACCCTCCACTTT. Protein: CASSLGEPGQGGFTLHF. The chain links TRBV5-4 to TRBJ1-6, with 9 bases aligning to TRBD1. The germline V gene encodes CDR1 SGHNT and CDR2 YYREEE (reference sequence). V shed 0 bases and J 14 bases; nucleotides not matched to a gene: 15. The CDR3 loop spans 17 amino acids. Complete variable domain (other parts from reference TRBV5-4 and TRBJ1-6): ETGVTQSPTHLIKTRGQQVTLRCSSQSGHNTVSWYQQALGQGPQFIFQYYREEENGRGNFPPRFSGLQFPNYSSELNVNALELDDSALYLCASSLGEPGQGGFTLHFGNGTRLTVT.

CDR3 nucleotides: TGTGCCAGCACCAGGGAGGGGGGGCCTAGCACAGATACGCAGTATTTT. Protein: CASTREGGPSTDTQYF. V is TRBV2 and J is TRBJ2-3; possible D gene TRBD2, 7 bases. This CDR3 contains 16 residues. The germline CDR1 and CDR2 sequences are SNHLY and FYNNEI. V lost 7 bases, J lost 0 bases, and 17 bases lay in between.

The chain has TRBV6-6 and TRBJ1-4; TRBD1 matches 11 bases. This CDR3 is 15 amino acids long. Germline trimming cut 8 bases from V and 4 bases from J; bases unmatched to any gene: 6. Looked up from germline, CDR1 is MNHNY and CDR2 is SVGAGI (reference sequence). The CDR3 region has the DNA TGTGCCAGCGCCGGACAGGGGGCTGATAATGAAAAACTGTTTTTT. Encoded protein: CASAGQGADNEKLFF.

The J gene is TRBJ1-5, the V gene TRBV5-5; TRBD1 matches at 7 bases. Germline CDR1 is SGHKS and CDR2 is YYEKEE (reference sequence). V lost 4 bases and J lost 4; bases outside the gene matches: 20. The CDR3 has 19 residues. The CDR3 nucleotides are TGTGCCAGCAGCCAAGGGGGCCAAGGGGGCCTTGGCGTTAATCAGCCCCAGCATTTT. It encodes CASSQGGQGGLGVNQPQHF.

The CDR3 nucleotides are TGTGCCAGTAGTGCAACTTTTAGCGGGGGCGGGGCGGCAGATACGCAGTATTTT. Translated, it gives CASSATFSGGGAADTQYF. This sequence joins TRBV19 and TRBJ2-3; 9 bases fit TRBD2. Per the germline V gene, CDR1 is LNHDA and CDR2 is SQIVND (reference sequence). Unmatched junction bases numbered 16, after V lost 5 bases and J lost 4 bases. There are 18 residues in the CDR3.

This clone was counted a few times. This chain connects TRBV12-5 to TRBJ2-1; D is unresolved. Trimming took 7 bases from V and 6 from J, leaving 7 bases between them. This CDR3 has 11 amino acids. Germline lookup yields CDR1 LGHNT and CDR2 FRNRAP. The CDR3: CASESFNEQFF. The DNA for the CDR3 is TGTGCTAGTGAATCTTTCAATGAGCAGTTCTTC.

This clone has only a few counts. The chain carries TRBV30 and TRBJ1-1, with 8 bases matching TRBD1. From germline, CDR1 is GTSNPN and CDR2 SVGIG (reference sequence). V shed 5 bases, J shed 1 base, and the junction held 6 bases outside the gene matches. This CDR3 has 14 residues. The CDR3 sequence: CAWFPDRENTEAFF. CDR3 bases: TGTGCCTGGTTCCCGGACAGGGAGAACACTGAAGCTTTCTTT.

The chain employs TRBV10-3 and TRBJ2-7; TRBD1 matches 7 bases. V dropped 2 bases and J dropped 5; count of bases not matched to a gene: 6. This CDR3 region has 14 residues. CDR1 is ENHRY and CDR2 is SYGVKD in the germline V gene. CDR3 in DNA: TGTGCCATCAGTGAGGACAGGGAAATCCACGAGCAGTACTTC. The encoded protein is CAISEDREIHEQYF.

CDR3 sequence reads: CASSLGVGSANYGYTF. The CDR3 DNA reads TGCGCCAGCAGTTTAGGGGTTGGGTCAGCTAACTATGGCTACACCTTC. The J gene is TRBJ1-2, the V gene TRBV5-1, with a possible D match to TRBD1 (5 bases). Germline CDR1 is SGHRS and CDR2 is YFSETQ. The CDR3 runs 16 residues. The germline V and J ends were trimmed by 5 bases and 0 bases, with 17 bases remaining between them.

The chain has TRBV7-9 and TRBJ2-1, with a weak D call TRBD2 (6 bases). The V end lost 2 bases, the J end lost 6 bases, and 8 bases lay between the germline ends. This CDR3 is 13 amino acids long. CDR1 is SEHNR and CDR2 is FQNEAQ in the germline V gene (reference sequence). CDR3 sequence: CASSLIGSNEQFF. The CDR3 DNA reads as TGTGCCAGCAGCTTAATCGGGAGCAATGAGCAGTTCTTC. The full variable domain, in which reference TRBV7-9 and TRBJ2-1 provide the parts outside the CDR3, is DTGVSQNPRHKITKRGQNVTFRCDPISEHNRLYWYRQTLGQGPEFLTYFQNEAQLEKSRLLSDRFSAERPKGSFSTLEIQRTEQGDSAMYLCASSLIGSNEQFFGPGTRLTVL.

The J gene is TRBJ2-2, the V gene TRBV12-3 or TRBV12-4; D is perhaps TRBD1 (5 bases). This CDR3 contains 12 residues. V gave up 8 bases and J gave up 5 bases, with 9 bases separating them. The CDR3 loop is CASAQGTGELFF. The CDR3 region has the DNA TGTGCCAGCGCGCAGGGAACCGGGGAGCTGTTTTTT.

This clone has a single count. The chain couples TRBV9 to TRBJ2-1, with 10 bases matching TRBD2. The CDR3 contains 18 residues. Trimming cost V 0 bases and J 9 bases; bases outside gene matches: 15. CDR1 SGDLS and CDR2 YYNGEE come from the germline V gene. For the CDR3, the DNA is TGTGCCAGCAGCGTAGTCGCTGGGGCTAGCGGGAGAGGAGGTGAGCAGTTCTTC. Protein product: CASSVVAGASGRGGEQFF. Drawing the rest from reference TRBV9 and TRBJ2-1, the complete variable domain is DSGVTQTPKHLITATGQRVTLRCSPRSGDLSVYWYQQSLDQGLQFLIQYYNGEERAKGNILERFSAQQFPDLHSELNLSSLELGDSALYFCASSVVAGASGRGGEQFFGPGTRLTVL.

This clone is a singleton in its sample. V gene TRBV7-7 combines with J gene TRBJ2-7, with TRBD1 identical over 8 bases. This CDR3 comprises 16 residues. Germline V lookup: CDR1 SSHAT, CDR2 FNYEAQ (reference sequence). CDR3 DNA sequence: TGTGCTAGCAGCCATCAGGACAGGGTATATTCCTACGAGCAGTACGTC. It is translated as CASSHQDRVYSYEQYV.

This chain connects TRBV5-1 to TRBJ2-3; TRBD1 might be the D (6 bases). Germline CDR1 SGHRS, CDR2 YFSETQ. With 4 bases removed from V and 3 bases from J, the gap between germline ends came to 12 bases. CDR3 length equals 14 residues. The CDR3 sequence: CASSTRTATDTQYF. CDR3 sequence (DNA): TGCGCCAGCAGCACTCGGACAGCTACAGATACGCAGTATTTT.

The chain employs TRBV3-1 (or the pseudogene TRBV3-2) and TRBJ2-3; 8 bases line up with TRBD2. CDR1 and CDR2 from the germline V gene are LGHDT and YNNKEL (reference sequence). V dropped 1 base and J dropped 0; count of bases not matched to a gene: 3. The CDR3 runs 16 residues. The CDR3 sequence is CASSQVRGGSTDTQYF. As DNA, the CDR3 is TGTGCCAGCAGCCAAGTACGCGGGGGGAGCACAGATACGCAGTATTTT.

CDR3 region: CASSLTGGRTEAFF. CDR3 bases: TGTGCCAGCAGTCTCACAGGGGGCAGAACTGAAGCTTTCTTT. This chain joins TRBV25-1 and TRBJ1-1; TRBD1 matches at 9 bases. This CDR3 contains 14 residues. V was clipped by 5 bases and J by 5 bases; unmatched bases: 6. Germline assignment: CDR1 MGHDK and CDR2 SYGVNS.

The chain carries TRBV19 and TRBJ2-3; 9 nucleotides match TRBD1. Germline lookup yields CDR1 LNHDA and CDR2 SQIVND (reference sequence). The CDR3 is made up of 16 amino acids. Trimming cost V 5 bases and J 6 bases; bases outside gene matches: 12. CDR3: CASSPRDRAPADTQYF. The CDR3 nucleotides read TGTGCCAGTAGTCCCCGGGACAGGGCGCCGGCGGATACGCAGTATTTT.

V gene TRBV19 combines with J gene TRBJ1-5, with no clear D. V was trimmed by 3 bases and J by 0 bases, leaving 12 bases between them. This CDR3 region has 16 residues. Germline loops: CDR1 LNHDA, CDR2 SQIVND (reference sequence). In DNA, the CDR3 is TGTGCCAGTAGTATGTCGAGGGTCTATAGCAATCAGCCCCAGCATTTT. This gives the protein CASSMSRVYSNQPQHF.

The rearrangement uses TRBV7-9 and TRBJ1-2; 10 bases are shared with TRBD1. V lost 5 bases to trimming and J lost 10 bases; unmatched junction nucleotides: 10. The CDR3 loop spans 14 amino acids. Looked up from germline, CDR1 is SEHNR and CDR2 is FQNEAQ (reference sequence). The CDR3 bases are TGTGCCAGCAGCCAACGGGGGACAGGGGACGCCTACACCTTC. Amino acid sequence: CASSQRGTGDAYTF. The full variable domain, its missing parts supplied by reference TRBV7-9 and TRBJ1-2, is DTGVSQNPRHKITKRGQNVTFRCDPISEHNRLYWYRQTLGQGPEFLTYFQNEAQLEKSRLLSDRFSAERPKGSFSTLEIQRTEQGDSAMYLCASSQRGTGDAYTFGSGTRLTVV.

The V call is TRBV4-1, the J call TRBJ1-4; 7 bases are shared with TRBD1. The germline V gene has CDR1 MGHRA and CDR2 YSYEKL. Trimming cost V 5 bases and J 0 bases; bases outside gene matches: 6. CDR3 length: 16 residues. The CDR3: CASSRQGAATNEKLFF. The CDR3 DNA follows: TGCGCCAGCAGCAGACAGGGAGCCGCAACTAATGAAAAACTGTTTTTT.

The chain carries TRBV7-9 and TRBJ2-1, with a possible D match to TRBD2 (7 bases). The CDR3 is 16 amino acids. CDR1 is SEHNR and CDR2 is FQNEAQ in the germline V gene (reference sequence). Trimming left V 5 bases short and J 5 bases short, with 19 bases between. CDR3 region: CASSPRGGGLDNEQFF. In DNA form, the CDR3 reads TGTGCCAGCAGCCCAAGGGGAGGGGGGCTGGACAATGAGCAGTTCTTC. The full variable domain, completed using reference TRBV7-9 and TRBJ2-1, is DTGVSQNPRHKITKRGQNVTFRCDPISEHNRLYWYRQTLGQGPEFLTYFQNEAQLEKSRLLSDRFSAERPKGSFSTLEIQRTEQGDSAMYLCASSPRGGGLDNEQFFGPGTRLTVL.

The V call is TRBV7-2, the J call TRBJ2-2, with TRBD2 identical over 9 bases. The junction had 6 bases not matched to a gene; V was cut back by 5 bases and J by 5 bases. The CDR3 is 15 amino acids. Germline loops: CDR1 SGHTA, CDR2 FQGNSA. The CDR3 sequence is CASSLMGLATGELFF. CDR3 sequence (DNA): TGTGCCAGCAGCCTCATGGGACTAGCTACCGGGGAGCTGTTTTTT.

The rearrangement joins TRBV3-1 (or the pseudogene TRBV3-2) to TRBJ1-3, with D unclear. CDR3 length: 14 residues. V dropped 4 bases and J dropped 4 bases, with 11 bases sitting between them. CDR1 LGHDT and CDR2 YNNKEL come from the germline V gene (reference sequence). CDR3 protein: CASSPSRTGNTIYF. CDR3 coding DNA: TGTGCCAGCAGCCCTAGCCGAACAGGAAACACCATATATTTT.